This T cell receptor beta chain originates from a study of T cell repertoires in cytomegalovirus infection. Remarks on this clonotype: What it binds is unknown.

Study findings and constraints: In two of eight donors, the top clonotype was HLA-C-restricted CMV-specific. CMV carriers having the relevant HLA were flagged by cumulative public TCR beta family frequency.

The CDR3 is made up of 17 amino acids. J gave up 3 bases and V 3 bases, and 7 bases lay outside the gene matches. Germline V lookup: CDR1 ENHRY, CDR2 SYGVKD. From the reads, TCRdb called clonotypes with MiXCR, one entry per CDR3 protein. The sample carries hundreds of thousands of distinct CDR3 sequences, roughly 30% recorded once. The material sequenced was cultured CD8+ T cells from PBMCs, taken from culture after CMV antigen stimulation. The receptor was isolated from a human donor in good health (CMV status not recorded). Some clones in this sample may be carry-over from other donors' samples. The chain carries TRBV10-3 and TRBJ2-1; 11 nucleotides match TRBD2. CDR3 bases: TGTGCCATCAGTGACCTAGCGGGGGGACCTTACTACAATGAGCAGTTCTTC. This gives the protein CAISDLAGGPYYNEQFF.